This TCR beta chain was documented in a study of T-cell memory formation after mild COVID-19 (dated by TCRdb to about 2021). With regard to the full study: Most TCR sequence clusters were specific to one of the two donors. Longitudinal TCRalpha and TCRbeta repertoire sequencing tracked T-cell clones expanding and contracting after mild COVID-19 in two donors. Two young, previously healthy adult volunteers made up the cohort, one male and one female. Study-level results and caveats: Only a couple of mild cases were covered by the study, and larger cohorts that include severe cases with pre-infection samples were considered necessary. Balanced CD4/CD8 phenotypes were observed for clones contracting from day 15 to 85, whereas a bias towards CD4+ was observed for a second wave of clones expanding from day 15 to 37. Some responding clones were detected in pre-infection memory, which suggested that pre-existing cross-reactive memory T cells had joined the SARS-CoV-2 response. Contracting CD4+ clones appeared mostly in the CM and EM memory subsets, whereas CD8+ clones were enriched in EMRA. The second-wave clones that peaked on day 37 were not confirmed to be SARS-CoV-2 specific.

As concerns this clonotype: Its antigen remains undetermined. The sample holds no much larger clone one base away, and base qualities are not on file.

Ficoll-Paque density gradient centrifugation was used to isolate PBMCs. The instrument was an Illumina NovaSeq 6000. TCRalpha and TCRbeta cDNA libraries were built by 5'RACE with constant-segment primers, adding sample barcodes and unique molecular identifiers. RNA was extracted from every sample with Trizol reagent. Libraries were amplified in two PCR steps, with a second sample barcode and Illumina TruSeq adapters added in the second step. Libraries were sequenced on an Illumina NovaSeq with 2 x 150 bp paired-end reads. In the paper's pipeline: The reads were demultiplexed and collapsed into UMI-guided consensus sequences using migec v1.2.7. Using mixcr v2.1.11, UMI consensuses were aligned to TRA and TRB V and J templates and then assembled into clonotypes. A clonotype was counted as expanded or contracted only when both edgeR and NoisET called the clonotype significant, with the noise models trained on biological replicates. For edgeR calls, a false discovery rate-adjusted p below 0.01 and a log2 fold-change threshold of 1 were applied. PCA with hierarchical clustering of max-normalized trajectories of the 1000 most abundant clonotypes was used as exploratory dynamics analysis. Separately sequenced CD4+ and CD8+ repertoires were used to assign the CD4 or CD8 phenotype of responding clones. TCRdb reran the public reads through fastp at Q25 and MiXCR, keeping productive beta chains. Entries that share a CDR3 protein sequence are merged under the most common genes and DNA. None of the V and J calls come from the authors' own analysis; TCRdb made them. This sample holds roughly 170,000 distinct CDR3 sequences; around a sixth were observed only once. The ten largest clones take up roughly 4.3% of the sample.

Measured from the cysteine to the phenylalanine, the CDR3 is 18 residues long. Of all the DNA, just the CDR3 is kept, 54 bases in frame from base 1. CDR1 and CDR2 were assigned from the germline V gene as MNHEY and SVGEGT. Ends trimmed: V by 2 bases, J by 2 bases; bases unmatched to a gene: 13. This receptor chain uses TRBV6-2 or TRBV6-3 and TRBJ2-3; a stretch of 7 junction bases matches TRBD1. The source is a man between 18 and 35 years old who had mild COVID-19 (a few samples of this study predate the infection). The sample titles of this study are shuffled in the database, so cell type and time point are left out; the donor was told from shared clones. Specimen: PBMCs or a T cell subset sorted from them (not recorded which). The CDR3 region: CASSYRWTGRGITDTQYF. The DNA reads TGTGCCAGCAGTTACCGATGGACAGGTCGGGGAATCACAGATACGCAGTATTTT.